This T cell receptor (beta chain) was found in a study of cytomegalovirus exposure and HLA in healthy donors. General study findings and limits: In a later analysis, productive TCRs from donors in an Asian-associated ancestry cluster reportedly carried fewer N-insertions than the cohort mean. For TCR beta chains, V- and J-gene trimming was later linked to a missense DCLRE1C variant.

To note about this clone: What it recognizes is unknown.

In the PCR, 60 Vbeta and 13 Jbeta primers were used. This table comes from immunoSEQ multiplex PCR, and its TCRdb copy is limited to in-frame clones, with some not included. The table lists 100,000 to 150,000 clones, 76% of them singletons, with 1.8% in the top ten. The J segment lost 7 bases and the V segment lost 6 bases, leaving 4 bases of the junction unmatched. The CDR3 loop spans 13 amino acids. Germline CDR1 WSHSY, CDR2 SAAADI. This receptor was identified in a female donor in good health and CMV-seropositive. Sequenced sample: PBMCs. This chain joins TRBV10-2 and TRBJ2-1; 9 nucleotides line up with TRBD2. Here the CDR3 reads CASRYSGRNEQFF. For the CDR3, the DNA is TGCGCCAGCAGGTATAGCGGGAGAAATGAGCAGTTCTTC.